This T cell receptor beta chain was sequenced during a study of chronic HIV infection and antiretroviral therapy. Trimming removed 3 bases from V and 1 base from J, with 8 bases in between. There are 14 residues in the CDR3. Per germline, CDR1 MDHEN and CDR2 SYDVKM. TCRdb itself ran the 5' RACE reads through MiXCR, one entry per CDR3 protein. Of roughly 39,000 distinct CDR3 sequences detected, more than 8% appear once; the ten largest clones hold 2.9%. This clonotype was detected ten times or more. Sequenced: peripheral blood. The clonotype comes from an adult who had HIV and had not received antiretroviral therapy, or was an uninfected healthy control (not recorded which). The rearrangement links TRBV28 to TRBJ2-3; D is possibly TRBD1 (5 bases). The CDR3 nucleotides are TGTGCCAGCAGTTTCCAGGGCGGCACAGATACGCAGTATTTT. It is translated as CASSFQGGTDTQYF. Based on the CDR3 plus reference TRBV28 and TRBJ2-3, the full variable domain is DVKVTQSSRYLVKRTGEKVFLECVQDMDHENMFWYRQDPGLGLRLIYFSYDVKMKEKGDIPEGYSVSREKKERFSLILESASTNQTSMYLCASSFQGGTDTQYFGPGTRLTVL.